Listed here are 15 T cell receptor beta chains from one sample, sequenced in a study of blood T cell repertoires in COVID-19. Clones were sequenced by immunoSEQ multiplex PCR, and TCRdb holds only the in-frame ones, with some missing. The sample yields 150,000 or so clones, roughly 83% seen once. Sequencing input: PBMCs or T cells enriched from blood (not recorded which). All receptors come from a man in his 70s who had been exposed to COVID-19.

The chain employs TRBV5-4 and TRBJ1-2; possible D gene TRBD1, 6 bases. CDR3 length equals 14 residues. The V gene's germline CDR1 is SGHNT and CDR2 YYREEE (reference sequence). V gave up 4 bases and J gave up 3 bases, with 13 bases separating them. The CDR3 region is CASSRTQGHYGYTF. CDR3 sequence (DNA): TGTGCCAGCAGCCGAACGCAGGGGCACTATGGCTACACCTTC.

The V gene is TRBV9, the J gene TRBJ1-4; possibly TRBD1 for D (5 bases). Germline values: CDR1 SGDLS, CDR2 YYNGEE. V gave up 3 bases and J gave up 8 bases, with 8 bases separating them. This CDR3 has 12 residues. The CDR3 nucleotides are TGTGCCAGCAGCGGAACAGGAGAAAAACTGTTTTTT. Its protein is CASSGTGEKLFF.

On this clone: One end of the junction is discordant with germline, which a read error may explain. The chain recombines TRBV19 with TRBJ2-1, with 10 bases aligning to TRBD2. This CDR3 region has 12 residues. Germline-derived CDR1 and CDR2 are LNHDA and SQIVND (reference sequence). CDR3 in amino acids: CASSLAGGRPVF. CDR3 coding DNA: TGTGCCAGTAGCTTAGCGGGGGGACGGCCGGTCTTC. The whole variable domain, filled in from reference TRBV19 and TRBJ2-1, reads DGGITQSPKYLFRKEGQNVTLSCEQNLNHDAMYWYRQDPGQGLRLIYYSQIVNDFQKGDIAEGYSVSREKKESFPLTVTSAQKNPTAFYLCASSLAGGRPVFGPGTRLTVL.

The chain carries TRBV11-2 and TRBJ2-7; D is unclear. Germline-derived CDR1 and CDR2 are SGHAT and FQNNGV. CDR3 size: 10 residues. V lost 7 bases and J lost 7, with 8 bases in between. CDR3: CASKQVEQYF. The DNA for the CDR3 is TGTGCCAGCAAGCAAGTGGAGCAGTACTTC.

This clone has just one count. In DNA form, the CDR3 reads TGTGCCAGCAGTACAGGGACAGGCGAATATGGCTACACCTTC. It specifies CASSTGTGEYGYTF. This chain links TRBV6-6 with TRBJ1-2, with 8 bases identical to TRBD1. After removal of 5 bases from V and 5 bases from J, the junction contained 7 bases not matched to a gene. Germline CDR1 and CDR2: MNHNY and SVGAGI (reference sequence). This CDR3 region has 14 residues.

The chain is built from TRBV11-2 and TRBJ1-2; no firm D call. Germline V lookup: CDR1 SGHAT, CDR2 FQNNGV. V lost 0 bases to trimming and J lost 4 bases, with 9 bases between them. The CDR3 spans 14 residues. CDR3 loop: CASSLDLNSYGYTF. CDR3 sequence (DNA): TGTGCCAGCAGCTTAGATCTTAACAGCTATGGCTACACCTTC.

This chain uses TRBV7-2 with TRBJ2-7, with D perhaps TRBD2 (6 bases). V was pared by 5 bases and J by 6 bases, with 11 bases between. CDR3 length equals 12 residues. Germline lookup yields CDR1 SGHTA and CDR2 FQGNSA. This CDR3 reads CASSPGGAEQYF. Written as DNA, the CDR3 is TGTGCCAGCAGCCCCGGCGGGGCCGAGCAGTACTTC.

The gene calls are TRBV2 and TRBJ1-6, with 8 bases that match TRBD1. In germline, CDR1 is SNHLY, CDR2 FYNNEI. V gave up 5 bases and J gave up 8 bases; unmatched junction bases: 5. CDR3 length equals 14 residues. The CDR3 bases are TGTGCCAGCAGTCCTGACAGGGGAGATTCACCCCTCCACTTT. This encodes CASSPDRGDSPLHF.

V and J are TRBV29-1 and TRBJ2-1; D may be TRBD1 (6 bases). Germline V CDR1 and CDR2: SQVTM, ANQGSEA. The CDR3 covers 15 residues. Trimming shortened V by 5 bases and J by 4 bases, and 18 bases separated the two germline ends. The DNA of the CDR3 is TGCAGCGTTAAACTACAGGGCGCTGTTTACAATGAGCAGTTCTTC. It encodes CSVKLQGAVYNEQFF.

V gene TRBV5-1 combines with J gene TRBJ2-6; TRBD1 matches 11 bases. The CDR3 spans 18 residues. The germline V gene encodes CDR1 SGHRS and CDR2 YFSETQ. J was trimmed by 1 base and V by 4 bases; bases with no gene match: 7. The CDR3 sequence is CASSLGTGGNSGANVLTF. The CDR3 coding sequence is TGCGCCAGCAGCCTCGGGACAGGGGGTAATTCTGGGGCCAACGTCCTGACTTTC.

This rearrangement joins TRBV30 to TRBJ2-2; TRBD1 agrees at 7 bases. V gave up 5 bases and J gave up 5 bases; unmatched junction bases: 11. The length of the CDR3 is 15 residues. Looked up from germline, CDR1 is GTSNPN and CDR2 is SVGIG (reference sequence). The CDR3 region has the DNA TGTGCCTGGGGGAAGGCGGACAGGCGAACCGGGGAGCTGTTTTTT. It is translated as CAWGKADRRTGELFF.

J is TRBJ2-7 and V is TRBV18; possibly TRBD2 for D (5 bases). Germline assignment: CDR1 KGHSH and CDR2 LQKENI. CDR3 length: 13 amino acids. V gave up 3 bases and J gave up 4 bases, with 10 bases separating them. CDR3 region: CASSPGIAYEQYF. The CDR3 DNA reads TGTGCCAGCTCACCCGGGATTGCTTACGAGCAGTACTTC.

The J gene is TRBJ2-7, the V gene TRBV7-2; D not resolved. The CDR3 is 13 residues long. V lost 7 bases, J lost 3 bases, and 13 bases lay in between. Germline V CDR1 and CDR2: SGHTA, FQGNSA. CDR3 nucleotide sequence: TGTGCCAGCACTACCGACGGGTACTACGAGCAGTACTTC. This gives the protein CASTTDGYYEQYF.

The chain links TRBV13 to TRBJ2-1; D might be TRBD1 (6 bases). Germline CDR1 and CDR2: PRHDT and FYEKMQ (reference sequence). V gave up 5 bases and J gave up 3 bases, with 14 bases separating them. There are 15 residues in the CDR3. The CDR3 protein is CASSRLGTYYNEQFF. The CDR3 DNA is TGTGCCAGCAGCCGCCTCGGGACATACTACAATGAGCAGTTCTTC.

The rearrangement uses TRBV3-1 (or the pseudogene TRBV3-2) and TRBJ2-7, with D perhaps matching TRBD1 (5 bases). CDR3 length equals 14 residues. The germline V and J ends were trimmed by 8 bases and 0 bases, with 14 bases remaining between them. Germline V CDR1 and CDR2: LGHDT, YNNKEL (reference sequence). The CDR3 is CASGGRANSYEQYF. The CDR3 coding sequence is TGTGCCAGCGGCGGCAGGGCCAACTCCTACGAGCAGTACTTC.